A selection of T cell receptor beta chains follows, all from one sample in a study of shared clonotypes between healthy human individuals. Clones were read by immunoSEQ multiplex PCR, and TCRdb kept only the in-frame ones, dropping some. Here the sample spans around 1.9 million clones, just over 90% being singletons. Specimen: naive CD8+ T cells from PBMCs. All receptors come from a man younger than 30 in good health. Some clones in this sample may be carry-over from other donors' samples. Each CDR3 is given with its conserved first and last residue. D genes are given only for firm matches. Rows may omit the clone size; those that give it use once, few, many or a size class.

TRBJ2-7 12 TRBV29-1 . . TGCAGCGTTAAGTTGGTGGGGTACGAGCAGTACTTC CSVKLVGYEQYF
TRBJ2-3 16 TRBV28 TRBD1 . TGTGCCAGCAGTATCACAGGGGGCGCCGATGCAGATACGCAGTATTTT CASSITGGADADTQYF
TRBJ2-7 17 TRBV6-1 TRBD1 . TGTGCCAGCAGTGAAAGGGGGCTGACAGGGTGGGCCTACGAGCAGTACTTC CASSERGLTGWAYEQYF
TRBJ2-7 16 TRBV4-3 . . TGCGCCAGCAGCCACCCGTCGTGGACGGGAAATTACGAGCAGTACTTC CASSHPSWTGNYEQYF
TRBJ2-7 16 TRBV14 TRBD1 . TGTGCCAGCAGCCATCTCCGGGACAGGGCGTCCTACGAGCAGTACTTC CASSHLRDRASYEQYF
TRBJ1-4 13 TRBV29-1 . . TGCAGCGTCTCTACAGCATCGAATGAAAAACTGTTTTTT CSVSTASNEKLFF
TRBJ2-7 15 TRBV4-1 . once TGCGCCAGCAGCCAAGAGGGACGAGGTATGGGCGAGCAGTACTTC CASSQEGRGMGEQYF
TRBJ2-3 16 TRBV5-1 TRBD2 . TGCGCCAGCAGCTTCAAGACTAGCGGGAGGGAAGATACGCAGTATTTT CASSFKTSGREDTQYF
TRBJ2-3 15 TRBV7-2 . . TGTGCCAGCTCCTTTTCTTGGCAGGGCGCAGATACGCAGTATTTT CASSFSWQGADTQYF
TRBJ2-3 18 TRBV4-1 TRBD2 . TGCGCCAGCAGCCACTCTACCCGGGCTAGCGGGACTATGCATACGCAGTATTTT CASSHSTRASGTMHTQYF
TRBJ2-5 15 TRBV5-4 TRBD2 . TGTGCCAGCAGCTTCCTGTGGGGGGGCCAAGAGACCCAGTACTTC CASSFLWGGQETQYF
TRBJ1-1 13 TRBV30 . few TGTGCCTGGAGCCTCACTCGGAACACTGAAGCTTTCTTT CAWSLTRNTEAFF
TRBJ1-1 17 TRBV28 . . TGTGCCAGCAGTTTGGAGACTGGGGGGGGCCCGAACACTGAAGCTTTCTTT CASSLETGGGPNTEAFF
TRBJ2-7 16 TRBV28 TRBD1 . TGTGCCAGCAGTTTCCCCGGGACAGGGGTCCCGTACGAGCAGTACTTC CASSFPGTGVPYEQYF
TRBJ2-7 13 TRBV16 . . TGTGCCAGCAGCCAATTCCGAGCGCGGGAGCAGTACTTC CASSQFRAREQYF
TRBJ2-7 14 TRBV5-1 TRBD1 . TGCGCCAGCAGTCACCGGGACAGGGTCTACGAGCAGTACTTC CASSHRDRVYEQYF
TRBJ2-1 15 TRBV19 TRBD1 . TGTGCCAGTAGTATAAAACAGGGGGTTTACAATGAGCAGTTCTTC CASSIKQGVYNEQFF
TRBJ1-1 13 TRBV6-5 . . TGTGCCAGCACCCAGGGAAAGGGCACTGAAGCTTTCTTT CASTQGKGTEAFF
TRBJ2-7 16 TRBV2 . . TGTGCCAGCAGAGTCTCAACAGGAAGTCCCTCCTACGAGCAGTACTTC CASRVSTGSPSYEQYF
TRBJ2-3 18 TRBV7-9 . . TGTGCCAGCAGCCCACCAGGAGGGATGAGAAGGGACCCAGATACGCAGTATTTT CASSPPGGMRRDPDTQYF
TRBJ2-7 16 TRBV14 TRBD1 once TGTGCCAGCAGCCAAGACGGGACAGCGAGCTCCTACGAGCAGTACTTC CASSQDGTASSYEQYF
TRBJ2-7 16 TRBV5-1 . . TGCGCCAGCAGCTTAGGCCCCCCAGACCCTCTTTTCGAGCAGTACTTC CASSLGPPDPLFEQYF
TRBJ2-1 13 TRBV6-4 . once TGTGCCAGCAGTGATTCCCCTTACAATGAGCAGTTCTTC CASSDSPYNEQFF
TRBJ1-1 15 TRBV27 TRBD1 . TGTGCCAGCAGTTTAGGTAAGGGGGCGACTTTCGGAGCTTTCTTT CASSLGKGATFGAFF
TRBJ2-7 13 TRBV2 . . TGTGCCAGCAGTGAGCCGGGGCTGTACGAGCAGTACTTC CASSEPGLYEQYF
TRBJ2-1 15 TRBV18 TRBD2 once TGTGCCAGCTCACCAGGCGGGAGGTCCTACAATGAGCAGTTCTTC CASSPGGRSYNEQFF
TRBJ2-2 17 TRBV28 . . TGTGCCAGCAGTTTTATCTCGGCCGCCTCAAACACCGGGGAGCTGTTTTTT CASSFISAASNTGELFF
TRBJ1-5 14 TRBV19 TRBD1 . TGTGCCAGTAGTATCCGGGACAGGGGACAGCCCCAGCATTTT CASSIRDRGQPQHF
TRBJ1-1 14 TRBV4-1 . . TGCGCCAGCAGCGAGAGAGGTCGGAACACTGAAGCTTTCTTT CASSERGRNTEAFF
TRBJ2-6 16 TRBV9 TRBD1 . TGTGCCAGCAGCCCACCAGGGGGCGCTGGGGCCAACGTCCTGACTTTC CASSPPGGAGANVLTF
TRBJ2-4 15 TRBV7-8 TRBD1 . TGTGCCAGCAGCCAGTACCGGGACAGCAAAAACATTCAGTACTTC CASSQYRDSKNIQYF
TRBJ2-3 20 TRBV27 . . TGTGCCAGCAGTTTATTGCTGACTACCGGCCCGTCCGCTAGCACAGATACGCAGTATTTT CASSLLLTTGPSASTDTQYF
TRBJ2-5 15 TRBV7-9 . . TGTGCCAGCAGCTCCCTTATTGACAGTGGAGAGACCCAGTACTTC CASSSLIDSGETQYF
TRBJ2-5 16 TRBV30 TRBD1 . TGTGCCTGGAGGACAAAACGGGACAGCCTACGTGAGGAGCAGTACTTC CAWRTKRDSLREEQYF
TRBJ2-1 18 TRBV10-2 . once TGCGCCAGCAGTGATAGAGGGGCGGCGAGCATCTCCTACAATGAGCAGTTCTTC CASSDRGAASISYNEQFF
TRBJ1-2 15 TRBV5-1 . . TGCGCCAGCAGCTTGGCGGCCCCCATAGCCTATGGCTACACCTTC CASSLAAPIAYGYTF
TRBJ1-1 12 TRBV28 . few TGTGCCAGCAGTCAGACGAACACTGAAGCTTTCTTT CASSQTNTEAFF
TRBJ1-5 12 TRBV27 . . TGTGCCACGGGGGTACTTGGTCAGCCCCAGCATTTT CATGVLGQPQHF
TRBJ2-4 11 TRBV27 . . TGTGCCAGCACCCTGGGGGACATTCAGTACTTC CASTLGDIQYF
TRBJ2-2 15 TRBV7-9 TRBD2 . TGTGCCAGCAGCCCTAGCGGGAGGGCCGTCGGGGAGCTGTTTTTT CASSPSGRAVGELFF
TRBJ2-7 14 TRBV7-6 TRBD2 . TGTGCCAGCAGCCCCGGGGACTACCCTTGGGAGCAGTACTTC CASSPGDYPWEQYF
TRBJ1-3 14 TRBV27 . . TGTGCCAGCAGTTTGAGAGGGGTGGGAAACACCATATATTTT CASSLRGVGNTIYF
TRBJ2-7 14 TRBV28 . . TGTGCCAGCAGTTTAGAGGCAACGGCCGTGGAGCAGTACTTC CASSLEATAVEQYF
TRBJ1-2 12 TRBV27 TRBD1 . TGTGCCAGCAGTGGCGACAGGGAGTGCTACACCTTC CASSGDRECYTF
TRBJ2-7 15 TRBV28 . . TGTGCCAGCAGCCTCCGACCCAAGACTAGATACGAGCAGTACTTC CASSLRPKTRYEQYF
TRBJ2-1 15 TRBV4-2 . . TGTGCCAGCAGCCAAGATCCAGGACTCCTCCAGGAGCAGTTCTTC CASSQDPGLLQEQFF
TRBJ1-1 14 TRBV28 . . TGTGCCAGCAGTTTGGGGAGTGGGGGCACTGAAGCTTTCTTT CASSLGSGGTEAFF
TRBJ2-3 16 TRBV7-6 TRBD2 . TGTGCCAGCAGCCCCGGAGGGAGCGGGAGGTTTTATACGCAGTATTTT CASSPGGSGRFYTQYF
TRBJ2-7 11 TRBV6-5 . . TGTGCCAGCAGTTTGGGGGCCGAGCAGTACTTC CASSLGAEQYF
TRBJ2-7 15 TRBV18 . . TGTGCCAGCTCCCCCCCCCGGCGGGCGGGCTACGAGCAGTACTTC CASSPPRRAGYEQYF
TRBJ2-1 15 TRBV7-8 TRBD2 . TGTGCCAGCGGCCCCCGAGCGGGAGGTAAGAATGAGCAGTTCTTC CASGPRAGGKNEQFF
TRBJ1-4 16 TRBV4-1 . . TGCGCCAGCAGCCCCCCTTGGGAGGCAACTAATGAAAAACTGTTTTTT CASSPPWEATNEKLFF